This T cell receptor beta chain was recorded in a study of blood T cell repertoires in COVID-19 (dated by TCRdb to the early 2020s). Regarding the complete study: Collaborator samples came from the United States, Italy and Spain and covered acute and convalescent phases of COVID-19. The material from the prospective study consisted of cDNA or gDNA derived from T cells, B-cell-depleted T cells, or PBMCs. Subjects who had been exposed to COVID-19, were actively infected with it, or had recovered from it provided the deeply sampled blood TCRbeta repertoires that made up the dataset. The repertoires were released in a freely available public database meant as a resource for research on the immune response to SARS-CoV-2. The samples were drawn from the first 160 participants of the ongoing ImmuneRACE study and from 1,254 subjects provided by 6 global collaborators. A de-identified subject ID, COVID-19 status, age in years and sex were almost always included in the sample metadata. Where available, HLA class I and class II types were taken from metadata supplied by the sample provider and were not determined by assay-based typing.

As concerns this clone: The specificity of this receptor is unknown. No base quality values were provided; no much bigger clone lies one nucleotide off.

In Seattle, one collaborating source enrolled patients while the infection was active and tracked those patients longitudinally over the course of disease. The collaborating institutions used their own protocols to collect whole blood in K2EDTA tubes. For TCRbeta analysis, collaborators shipped samples in one of three forms: frozen whole blood, isolated PBMCs, or DNA extracted from either of those sample types. TCRbeta CDR3 regions were amplified from genomic DNA by means of the immunoSEQ Assay, a bias-controlled multiplex PCR. Per the authors' processing: The number of nucleated cells in each sample was estimated by amplification of reference gene primers within the assay. Sequence reads were collapsed and filtered to measure the absolute abundance of every unique TCRbeta CDR3 rearrangement. Productive Simpson clonality was computed per sample as the square root of Simpson's diversity index over productive rearrangements. TCRdb's version of the immuneACCESS table is confined to in-frame rearrangements and falls short of the full clone set. An unresolved V gene accounts for under half of the shortfall where checked; the remainder is of unknown origin. V, J and clone size derive from that table, while D and trimming were established from the DNA sequence. The sample has some 130,000 clones on record, approximately 89% of them singletons. The ten largest clones take up approximately 10% of the sample.

The germline V gene gives CDR1 as SGDLS and CDR2 as YYNGEE. The CDR3 sequence holds 15 residues, the cysteine and phenylalanine included. Of all the DNA, just the CDR3 is kept, 45 bases in frame from base 1. V lost 4 bases and J lost 5 bases; the stretch between them is 18 bases long. General study outcomes and caveats: Clinical and demographic metadata were provided uncurated, with the amount varying by source and participant.

The sequence came from a woman in her 70s with COVID-19, enrolled during active disease. The sequenced sample was peripheral blood. The chain uses TRBV9 and TRBJ1-2, with TRBD1 tentatively as D gene (5 bases match). The CDR3 region has the sequence CASSPSGGDGYGYTF. The nucleotide sequence reads as follows: TGTGCCAGCAGCCCTAGCGGGGGGGACGGTTATGGCTACACCTTC.